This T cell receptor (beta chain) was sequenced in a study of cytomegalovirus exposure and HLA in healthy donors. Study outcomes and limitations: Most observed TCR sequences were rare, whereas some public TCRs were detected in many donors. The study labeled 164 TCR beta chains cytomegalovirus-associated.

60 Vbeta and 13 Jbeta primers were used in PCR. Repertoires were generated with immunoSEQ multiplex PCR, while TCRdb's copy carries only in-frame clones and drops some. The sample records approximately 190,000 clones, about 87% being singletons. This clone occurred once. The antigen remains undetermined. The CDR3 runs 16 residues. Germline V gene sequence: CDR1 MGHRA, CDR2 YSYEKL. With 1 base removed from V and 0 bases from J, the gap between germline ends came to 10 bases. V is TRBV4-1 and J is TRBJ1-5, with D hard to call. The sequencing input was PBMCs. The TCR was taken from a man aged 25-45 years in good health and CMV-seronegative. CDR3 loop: CASSQVFGDSNQPQHF. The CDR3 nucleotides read TGCGCCAGCAGCCAAGTTTTCGGGGATAGCAATCAGCCCCAGCATTTT.